This TCR beta chain was found in a study of shared clonotypes between healthy human individuals. Across the study: Aged 18 to 49, the donors were a couple of women and three men.

A note on this clone: Its specificity is unknown.

Points from the study as a whole: In a handful of donors, about 5% of naive CD4 clonotypes appeared in common.

Sequencing was performed with immunoSEQ multiplex PCR; in TCRdb, only in-frame clones are kept and a portion is missing. The sample yields 2.3 million or so clones, 80% to 95% seen once. This CDR3 is built from 16 residues. The germline gives CDR1 SEHNR, CDR2 FQNEAQ (reference sequence). V shed 5 bases and J 6 bases; nucleotides not matched to a gene: 12. Only Caucasian adults living in Nashville, Tennessee made up the donor group. Sequenced: naive CD4+ T cells from PBMCs. The subset is: CD45RA+ positively selected. The chain combines TRBV7-9 with TRBJ2-2; TRBD2 agrees at 7 bases. The TCR comes from a man aged 18 to 35 in good health. Some clones in this sample may be carry-over from other donors' samples. CDR3 amino acids: CASSTRLARRAGELFF. In DNA, the CDR3 is TGTGCCAGCAGCACCCGACTAGCCCGTAGGGCCGGGGAGCTGTTTTTT.